This is a list of T cell receptor beta chains from one sample in a study of blood T cell repertoires in COVID-19. Produced via immunoSEQ multiplex PCR; TCRdb's table is partial and in-frame only. Of about 170,000 clones listed, approximately 84% are singletons. The sample taken for sequencing was peripheral blood. The receptors come from a woman of 80 years or more with COVID-19, enrolled during active disease. Both conserved end residues are part of each CDR3. The D gene is left open where the match is weak. A row's size may be missing; if present it is once, few, many or a size class.

d_gene	abundance	v_gene	j_gene	CDR3nt	CDR3aa
NA	few	TRBV5-1	TRBJ2-7	TGCGCCAGCAGCTTGGGAACAGGCGTATTCGAGCAGTACTTC	CASSLGTGVFEQYF
TRBD1	NA	TRBV10-2	TRBJ1-5	TGCGCCAGCAGTATACAGTTACAGGGGGCCCCCAATCAGCCCCAGCATTTT	CASSIQLQGAPNQPQHF
NA	NA	TRBV20-1	TRBJ1-5	TGCAGTGCCGTAGTCCAACAGGTCCAGCATTTT	CSAVVQQVQHF
TRBD2	once	TRBV4-2	TRBJ2-5	TGTGCCAGCAGCCAAGTAACTAGCGGGGGATTGTACCAAGAGACCCAGTACTTC	CASSQVTSGGLYQETQYF
NA	NA	TRBV20-1	TRBJ1-2	TGCAGTGCTATATTTAACTATGGCTACACCTTC	CSAIFNYGYTF
TRBD1	NA	TRBV7-2	TRBJ2-3	TGTGCCAGCAGCAATATTGACAGGGTTAGCACAGATACGCAGTATTTT	CASSNIDRVSTDTQYF
TRBD1	NA	TRBV4-1	TRBJ2-7	TGCGCCAGCAGCCGGACAGGGCGGACCTACGAGCAGTACTTC	CASSRTGRTYEQYF
NA	NA	TRBV7-2	TRBJ1-6	TGTGCCAGCAGCTTAACTCCTTTCACAGCATCCCTCCACTTT	CASSLTPFTASLHF
TRBD1	NA	TRBV28	TRBJ2-7	TGTGCCAGCAGTTTAGGACAGGGCCACTACGAGCAGTACTTC	CASSLGQGHYEQYF
NA	NA	TRBV5-1	TRBJ2-3	TGCGCCAGCAGCTTGGCGGGAGTAGCTGATACGCAGTATTTT	CASSLAGVADTQYF
NA	NA	TRBV4-1	TRBJ2-7	TGCGCCAGCAGCCAAGATTGGTTCCGGGAGAGCTCCTACGAGCAGTACTTC	CASSQDWFRESSYEQYF
TRBD1	NA	TRBV19	TRBJ1-4	TGTGCCAGCCGGACAGGGGGTGAAAAACTGTTTTTT	CASRTGGEKLFF
NA	NA	TRBV18	TRBJ2-6	TGTGCCAGCTCCCCCGGGGGATCCGGGGCCAACGTCCTGACTTTC	CASSPGGSGANVLTF
TRBD1	NA	TRBV19	TRBJ1-2	TGTGCCAGTAGTACGACGACAGGGGCTAACTATGGCTACACCTTC	CASSTTTGANYGYTF
NA	NA	TRBV5-5	TRBJ1-5	TGTGCCAGCAGCTTGAAAGGGGCAGAGCAGCCCCAGCATTTT	CASSLKGAEQPQHF
NA	once	TRBV3-1/TRBV3-2	TRBJ2-5	TGTGCCAGCAGCCAAGCCGTCAGACAAGAGACCCAGTACTTC	CASSQAVRQETQYF
NA	few	TRBV21-1	TRBJ2-7	TGTGCCAGCAGCAAATATGGGCTAGCGGGAGGGACTGGTTACGAGCAGTACTTC	CASSKYGLAGGTGYEQYF
NA	NA	TRBV4-2	TRBJ1-5	TGTGCCAGCAGCCAAGTTGCTCAGGGCGGTCAGCCCCAGCATTTT	CASSQVAQGGQPQHF
NA	NA	TRBV6-2/TRBV6-3	TRBJ2-1	TGTGCCAGCAGTTACGCATCAGGGTCCTACAATGAGCAGTTCTTC	CASSYASGSYNEQFF
TRBD2	NA	TRBV7-9	TRBJ2-5	TGTGCCAGCAGCGGGACTAGCGGGAGCTTGGGAGAGACCCAGTACTTC	CASSGTSGSLGETQYF
NA	NA	TRBV7-8	TRBJ2-7	TGTGCCAGCAGCTTAGACAGGGTGGTCTACGAGCAGTACTTC	CASSLDRVVYEQYF
TRBD2	NA	TRBV18	TRBJ2-1	TGTGCCAGCTCACCACGGATCAGCGGGAGCGCCTACAATGAGCAGTTCTTC	CASSPRISGSAYNEQFF